This T cell receptor beta chain emerged from a study of cytomegalovirus exposure and HLA in healthy donors. This CDR3 is built from 18 residues. V shed 2 bases and J 4 bases; nucleotides not matched to a gene: 12. Per germline, CDR1 MNHEY and CDR2 SMNVEV (reference sequence). Only in-frame clones appear in the TCRdb table, and some are missing; sequencing was by immunoSEQ multiplex PCR. Found here are about 120,000 clones, about 91% of them singletons; the top ten hold 1.5% to 2%. The TCR originated in a man between 18 and 35 years old in good health and CMV-seronegative. Input material: PBMCs. The rearrangement uses TRBV27 and TRBJ2-1, with TRBD2 identical over 9 bases. CDR3 nucleotide sequence: TGTGCCAGCAGTTTAGGCCCACCTAGCGGGATGGGGTACAATGAGCAGTTCTTC. It encodes CASSLGPPSGMGYNEQFF.